The 30 T cell receptor beta chains given below trace back to one sample, sequenced in a study of cytomegalovirus exposure and HLA in healthy donors. Both 60 Vbeta primers and 13 Jbeta primers went into the PCR. Here immunoSEQ multiplex PCR was the method, and the copy in TCRdb shows in-frame clones only, minus some. Among about 86,000 clones listed, around 71% were seen once. Input material: PBMCs. These receptors came from a man aged 60-69 years in good health and CMV-seronegative.

The rearrangement joins TRBV5-4 to TRBJ2-5; tentative D call: TRBD1 (6 bases). The germline V and J ends were trimmed by 5 bases and 2 bases, with 16 bases remaining between them. The CDR3 is 15 residues long. Looked up from germline, CDR1 is SGHNT and CDR2 is YYREEE (reference sequence). CDR3 sequence (DNA): TGTGCCAGCAGGAGTAGGAATACAGGGCAAGAGACCCAGTACTTC. Translated, it gives CASRSRNTGQETQYF.

To note about this clone: Mismatch with germline at one junction end may stem from a read error. The CDR3 here is CASSQDSFSYEQYF. The CDR3 nucleotides are TGTGCTAGCAGCCAGGACAGTTTTTCCTACGAGCAGTACTTC. The chain is built from TRBV7-7 and TRBJ2-7; TRBD1 might be the D (6 bases). Germline values: CDR1 SSHAT, CDR2 FNYEAQ (reference sequence). The CDR3 covers 14 residues.

This clone was seen more than once but under ten times. The rearrangement uses TRBV12-5 and TRBJ2-3, with TRBD1 identical over 7 bases. The CDR3 sequence is 14 residues long. Germline V gives CDR1 LGHNT, CDR2 FRNRAP. Losses at the gene ends were 5 bases for V and 1 base for J; bases not matched to a gene: 3. This CDR3 is CASGGTGGTDTQYF. Written as DNA, the CDR3 is TGTGCTAGTGGTGGAACAGGGGGCACAGATACGCAGTATTTT.

This clone was observed once. The V call is TRBV7-8, the J call TRBJ2-5; TRBD2 matches 8 bases. The CDR3 sequence is 17 residues long. Trimming took 0 bases from V and 2 from J; bases not matched to a gene: 8. Germline CDR1 is SGHVS and CDR2 is FQNEAQ. The DNA for the CDR3 is TGTGCCAGCAGCTTAGCGCGTCGGGGGGGCCTTCAAGAGACCCAGTACTTC. The encoded protein is CASSLARRGGLQETQYF.

CDR3 protein: CASSQERSGGWPDTQYF. DNA of the CDR3: TGCGCCAGCAGCCAAGAGCGGTCGGGGGGGTGGCCAGATACGCAGTATTTT. The chain carries TRBV4-1 and TRBJ2-3, with 8 bases that match TRBD2. The CDR3 covers 17 residues. Looked up from germline, CDR1 is MGHRA and CDR2 is YSYEKL. Trimming cost V 0 bases and J 4 bases; bases outside gene matches: 9.

The V gene is TRBV12-5, the J gene TRBJ2-3; maybe TRBD2 (6 bases). V lost 6 bases to trimming and J lost 3 bases, with 10 bases between them. Germline CDR1 LGHNT, CDR2 FRNRAP. The CDR3 contains 13 residues. The CDR3 bases are TGTGCTAGTGGGGGGGGTTCAACAGATACGCAGTATTTT. This translates into CASGGGSTDTQYF. The full variable domain, with the rest looked up from reference TRBV12-5 and TRBJ2-3, is DARVTQTPRHKVTEMGQEVTMRCQPILGHNTVFWYRQTMMQGLELLAYFRNRAPLDDSGMPKDRFSAEMPDATLATLKIQPSEPRDSAVYFCASGGGSTDTQYFGPGTRLTVL.

The chain links TRBV29-1 to TRBJ2-3; 7 nucleotides match TRBD2. CDR3 length equals 15 residues. Germline trimming cut 0 bases from V and 5 bases from J; bases unmatched to any gene: 8. The germline V gene encodes CDR1 SQVTM and CDR2 ANQGSEA. The CDR3 nucleotides are TGCAGCGTTGAAGATCTGGCCAGCGGGGAAGATACGCAGTATTTT. Translation: CSVEDLASGEDTQYF.

This chain links TRBV2 with TRBJ2-3; 8 nucleotides align to TRBD2. The CDR3 extends over 18 amino acids. V lost 5 bases to trimming and J lost 0 bases; unmatched junction nucleotides: 13. From germline, CDR1 is SNHLY and CDR2 FYNNEI. In DNA, the CDR3 is TGTGCCAGCAGTACCCCGACCAGCGGGAGCTCTAGCACAGATACGCAGTATTTT. It encodes CASSTPTSGSSSTDTQYF.

This clone was recorded a few times. The V and J genes are TRBV6-5 and TRBJ1-2; D is unresolved. The CDR3 runs to 15 residues. Germline V gives CDR1 MNHEY, CDR2 SVGAGI. V gave up 4 bases and J gave up 8 bases, with 20 bases separating them. CDR3 sequence (DNA): TGTGCCAGCAGTTTCCCCCAAGAGGGCTCTGTGGGCTACACCTTC. Its translation is CASSFPQEGSVGYTF.

A few counts support this clone. The rearrangement uses TRBV25-1 and TRBJ1-6; D perhaps matches TRBD1 (5 bases). V lost 5 bases to trimming and J lost 8 bases, with 22 bases between them. CDR3 length equals 17 residues. CDR1 is MGHDK and CDR2 is SYGVNS in the germline V gene. CDR3 residues: CASSPISPGGEHSPLHF. DNA for the CDR3: TGTGCCAGCAGTCCCATCTCTCCGGGAGGGGAACATTCACCCCTCCACTTT.

The chain has TRBV29-1 and TRBJ1-5; 8 bases match TRBD1. V gave up 4 bases and J gave up 13 bases; unmatched junction bases: 12. CDR1 is SQVTM, CDR2 ANQGSEA, per germline. The CDR3 sequence is 13 residues long. CDR3 amino acids: CSVATGGLGSQHF. As DNA, the CDR3 is TGCAGCGTTGCCACAGGGGGTTTAGGATCACAGCATTTT.

This chain's CDR3 is CASTRRGTNTGELFF. For the CDR3, the DNA is TGTGCCAGCACTAGGAGGGGAACGAACACCGGGGAGCTGTTTTTT. This chain connects TRBV2 to TRBJ2-2; tentatively, D is TRBD2 (6 bases). In germline, CDR1 is SNHLY, CDR2 FYNNEI. The CDR3 covers 15 residues. Deletions cut 7 bases from V and 0 bases from J, with 12 bases between.

V usage is TRBV5-1 and J usage is TRBJ2-5; 9 bases match TRBD2. CDR3 length: 15 amino acids. Per germline, CDR1 SGHRS and CDR2 YFSETQ. The trim removed 4 bases at V and 4 bases at J, leaving 8 bases unmatched. The CDR3 loop is CASSTSRGGRETQYF. CDR3 nucleotides: TGCGCCAGCAGCACCTCGCGGGGGGGCCGAGAGACCCAGTACTTC.

V is TRBV7-2 and J is TRBJ1-1; 9 bases fit TRBD1. The CDR3 is 13 amino acids. Per germline, CDR1 SGHTA and CDR2 FQGNSA. The junction had 4 bases not matched to a gene; V was cut back by 5 bases and J by 6 bases. The CDR3 DNA sequence: TGTGCCAGCAGCGGACAGGGGAGAGCTGAAGCTTTCTTT. Its protein product is CASSGQGRAEAFF.

This rearrangement joins TRBV9 to TRBJ1-3, with a tentative D call TRBD1 (6 bases). This CDR3 spans 15 amino acids. The germline V and J ends were trimmed by 3 bases and 3 bases, with 13 bases remaining between them. Germline V gene sequence: CDR1 SGDLS, CDR2 YYNGEE. The CDR3 DNA sequence: TGTGCCAGCAGCGATTCAGGGGTCCGTGGAAACACCATATATTTT. It codes for CASSDSGVRGNTIYF.

This chain joins TRBV6-5 and TRBJ2-7; possible D gene TRBD2, 5 bases. V was pared by 8 bases and J by 2 bases, with 13 bases between. From germline, CDR1 is MNHEY and CDR2 SVGAGI. The CDR3 totals 13 residues. The CDR3 DNA reads TGTGCCAGCGGCCTAGCTGTAACCTACGAGCAGTACTTC. It specifies CASGLAVTYEQYF.

The chain uses TRBV25-1 and TRBJ2-3, with D hard to call. This CDR3 region has 15 residues. CDR1 is MGHDK and CDR2 is SYGVNS in the germline V gene. V was pared by 2 bases and J by 3 bases, with 12 bases between. The CDR3: CASSEEELGTDTQYF. CDR3 in DNA: TGTGCCAGCAGTGAAGAGGAATTAGGTACAGATACGCAGTATTTT.

The chain recombines TRBV7-2 with TRBJ2-7; maybe TRBD2 (5 bases). This CDR3 has 14 amino acids. The germline CDR1 and CDR2 sequences are SGHTA and FQGNSA. The V end was cut by 2 bases, the J end by 2 bases, with 10 bases between. The CDR3 DNA reads as TGTGCCAGCAGCTTAAATTCCGGGGCCTACGAGCAGTACTTC. Protein product: CASSLNSGAYEQYF.

V is TRBV19 and J is TRBJ2-7; D uncertain. Germline V gene data show CDR1 as LNHDA and CDR2 as SQIVND (reference sequence). The CDR3 loop spans 14 amino acids. With 4 bases removed from V and 2 bases from J, the gap between germline ends came to 12 bases. CDR3 protein: CASSSYGTTYEQYF. The DNA of the CDR3 is TGTGCCAGTAGTAGCTACGGAACTACCTACGAGCAGTACTTC.

The chain has TRBV16 and TRBJ2-5; 7 bases align to TRBD1. This CDR3 has 16 residues. Germline assignment: CDR1 KGHSY and CDR2 FQNENV. V dropped 2 bases and J dropped 4; count of bases not matched to a gene: 10. The CDR3 sequence is CASSQLGTAEGETQYF. CDR3 nucleotides: TGTGCCAGCAGCCAACTAGGGACAGCCGAGGGAGAGACCCAGTACTTC.

A word on this clone: Other DNA sequences of this sample code for an identical CDR3. The V and J genes are TRBV11-2 and TRBJ2-7, with 7 bases that match TRBD1. CDR1 is SGHAT, CDR2 FQNNGV, per germline. J gave up 4 bases and V 1 base, and 10 bases lay outside the gene matches. The CDR3 is made up of 16 amino acids. The CDR3 bases are TGTGCCAGCAGCTTAGGCGGCACAGGGGTCTCGTACGAGCAGTACTTC. As protein: CASSLGGTGVSYEQYF.

This clone has only one observation. This sequence joins TRBV28 and TRBJ2-2; weak D call: TRBD2 (5 bases). Germline loops: CDR1 MDHEN, CDR2 SYDVKM. V was clipped by 7 bases and J by 3 bases, with 12 bases between them. The CDR3 sequence is 14 residues long. The CDR3 protein is CASKETGDTGELFF. In nucleotides, the CDR3 is TGTGCCAGCAAAGAGACCGGGGACACCGGGGAGCTGTTTTTT.

The table lists this clone with a few counts. V gene TRBV7-2 combines with J gene TRBJ2-7, with 10 bases matching TRBD2. Germline assignment: CDR1 SGHTA and CDR2 FQGNSA. After removal of 3 bases from V and 4 bases from J, the junction contained 6 bases not matched to a gene. The CDR3 runs 15 residues. As DNA, the CDR3 is TGTGCCAGCAGCTTGGAGTGGACTAGCGGTTACGAGCAGTACTTC. It encodes CASSLEWTSGYEQYF.

This sequence joins TRBV2 and TRBJ2-3; a possible D gene is TRBD2 (7 bases). V dropped 11 bases and J dropped 4 bases, with 16 bases sitting between them. Germline values: CDR1 SNHLY, CDR2 FYNNEI. This CDR3 is built from 13 residues. This chain's CDR3 is CAGGASKPDTQYF. DNA for the CDR3: TGTGCCGGGGGGGCTAGTAAGCCAGATACGCAGTATTTT. The full variable domain, its missing parts supplied by reference TRBV2 and TRBJ2-3, is EPEVTQTPSHQVTQMGQEVILRCVPISNHLYFYWYRQILGQKVEFLVSFYNNEISEKSEIFDDQFSVERPDGSNFTLKIRSTKLEDSAMYFCAGGASKPDTQYFGPGTRLTVL.

The chain carries TRBV5-1 and TRBJ1-2; D is possibly TRBD1 (5 bases). The V end was cut by 0 bases, the J end by 4 bases, with 13 bases between. CDR3 length: 15 amino acids. Germline CDR1 SGHRS, CDR2 YFSETQ. In DNA, the CDR3 is TGCGCCAGCAGCTTGGCCCCAGGGCTTGGCTATGGCTACACCTTC. This codes for CASSLAPGLGYGYTF.

CDR3 bases: TGTGCCAGCGGGGCGTATCCTGGGGCCAACGTCCTGACTTTC. This codes for CASGAYPGANVLTF. The rearrangement uses TRBV9 and TRBJ2-6, with TRBD1 as a possible D gene (5 bases). Germline lookup yields CDR1 SGDLS and CDR2 YYNGEE. The ends were cut back, 7 bases at V and 2 bases at J, with 10 bases in the middle. There are 14 residues in the CDR3. The entire variable domain, with the rest obtained from reference TRBV9 and TRBJ2-6, is as follows: DSGVTQTPKHLITATGQRVTLRCSPRSGDLSVYWYQQSLDQGLQFLIQYYNGEERAKGNILERFSAQQFPDLHSELNLSSLELGDSALYFCASGAYPGANVLTFGAGSRLTVL.

The CDR3 sequence is CASYSYAGKANNTNYGYTF. The CDR3 coding sequence is TGTGCCAGCTATTCATACGCGGGAAAAGCGAATAATACTAACTATGGCTACACCTTC. V and J are TRBV2 and TRBJ1-2; no definite D call. Per the germline V gene, CDR1 is SNHLY and CDR2 is FYNNEI. Deletions cut 8 bases from V and 0 bases from J, with 28 bases between. This CDR3 has 19 amino acids.

This clone was observed a few times. V is TRBV5-5 and J is TRBJ2-2; TRBD1 might be the D (7 bases). The V end lost 6 bases, the J end lost 3 bases, and 15 bases lay between the germline ends. This CDR3 spans 15 amino acids. Looked up from germline, CDR1 is SGHKS and CDR2 is YYEKEE (reference sequence). This CDR3 reads CASTPGGSDTGELFF. The CDR3 bases are TGTGCCAGCACTCCAGGGGGGAGCGACACCGGGGAGCTGTTTTTT.

This clone has a handful of counts. The rearrangement joins TRBV19 to TRBJ2-3, with 10 bases that match TRBD2. This CDR3 region has 15 residues. The ends lost 8 bases at V and 0 bases at J; junction bases unmatched: 5. Germline CDR1 and CDR2: LNHDA and SQIVND (reference sequence). CDR3 nucleotide sequence: TGTGCCAGTGGAGCGGGAGGGGGGAGCACAGATACGCAGTATTTT. This codes for CASGAGGGSTDTQYF.

The chain combines TRBV25-1 with TRBJ2-2; unclear D gene. V was cut by 3 bases and J by 7 bases, with 9 bases left in between. Germline assignment: CDR1 MGHDK and CDR2 SYGVNS. The CDR3 length is 13 residues. CDR3 nucleotide sequence: TGTGCCAGCAGTGAGGGTCGGGTCGGGGAGCTGTTTTTT. Its translation: CASSEGRVGELFF.